This note documents a single TCR beta chain sequence. The target antigen is unknown. This may stem from a read error, because a much larger clone lies one nucleotide away. This sample stems from a study of tumor-infiltrating lymphocytes in primary liver carcinoma. In the study overall: Roughly 3.5 to 7.5 million productive TCRbeta reads were obtained per sample, with similar numbers across tissue types.

Germline V lookup: CDR1 MNHNY, CDR2 SVGAGI (reference sequence). The CDR3 contains 15 residues. General study findings and limits: Blood's top-250-clone fraction was significantly lower than that of tumors (p = 0.039).

Investigators took RNA and DNA out together from 20-30 mg of unsorted bulk tissue. Treatment of the patients' primary liver carcinoma consisted of surgical resection. Tumor regions sampled: superior, inferior, left, right poles, and centre. TCR beta cDNA was reverse-transcribed from about 500 ng of total RNA. The reaction used a constant-region primer and ProtoScript II reverse transcriptase. Generation of the TCR beta libraries relied on three nested multiplex PCR rounds using slightly modified ARM-PCR. TRBV1-TRBV30 forward primers and a C-beta reverse primer were used in the first two PCR rounds, which each ran for about 10 cycles. TCRdb reprocessed the multiplex PCR reads via MiXCR and lists one record per CDR3 protein. The table has 95,000 to 150,000 distinct CDR3 sequences, approximately 70% seen once; the top ten hold approximately 9.7%.

The chain employs TRBV6-6 and TRBJ2-5, with 9 positions matching TRBD2. The material sequenced was liver tumor tissue from sampling region 1. The subset: tumor region T1, superior pole. The TCR comes from a woman aged 55-69 years with primary liver carcinoma and hepatitis B virus infection. CDR3 residues: CDSSYGRAGGETQYF. DNA of the CDR3: TGTGACAGCAGTTACGGACGGGCGGGAGGGGAGACCCAGTACTTC.